This T cell receptor beta chain stems from a study of CD8 T cells in Susac syndrome. Study summary: Sequencing included Susac syndrome patients, five or six of them with active disease and about eight in remission. Patients with Susac syndrome were therapy-naive, on corticosteroids, or on intravenous immunoglobulin alone at blood draw. Whole-study findings and limits: In Susac syndrome, CD4+ T cell repertoires lacked any clonal expansion.

From blood CD8+ and CD4+ T cells, the TCR beta chain was sequenced. The CDR3 sequence is 15 residues long. Trimming removed 3 bases from V and 2 bases from J; junction bases left unmatched: 3. Germline assignment: CDR1 MDHEN and CDR2 SYDVKM. This clonotype was counted a single time. Its antigen is not known. An input of roughly 0.5 to 1 ug of RNA was subjected to reverse transcription using random hexamers. TCRdb called the immunoSEQ multiplex PCR reads again in MiXCR, with one record for every CDR3 protein. The data show approximately 180,000 distinct CDR3 sequences, just under 95% seen once. This TCR derives from a human donor with Susac syndrome. The sample was CD4+ T cells from PBMCs. This chain links TRBV28 with TRBJ2-1, with 8 bases lining up with TRBD2. As DNA, the CDR3 is TGTGCCAGCAGTTTGAGCGGGAGCACCTACAATGAGCAGTTCTTC. This sequence encodes CASSLSGSTYNEQFF. The full variable domain, its missing parts supplied by reference TRBV28 and TRBJ2-1, is DVKVTQSSRYLVKRTGEKVFLECVQDMDHENMFWYRQDPGLGLRLIYFSYDVKMKEKGDIPEGYSVSREKKERFSLILESASTNQTSMYLCASSLSGSTYNEQFFGPGTRLTVL.